The source of this T cell receptor beta chain is a study of blood T cell repertoires in COVID-19. Study background: The samples span acute and convalescent COVID-19 from the United States, Italy and Spain. PBMCs, B-cell-depleted T cells, or T cells were the source of the cDNA or gDNA that made up the material.

Sequenced by immunoSEQ multiplex PCR; TCRdb stores in-frame clones only, minus some. The sample carries some 110,000 clones, approximately 87% recorded once. Unmatched junction bases numbered 14, after V lost 6 bases and J lost 7 bases. CDR3 size: 16 residues. The V gene's germline CDR1 is MNHNY and CDR2 SVGAGI (reference sequence). This receptor was obtained from a man between 25 and 39 years old with acute or convalescent COVID-19. The gene calls are TRBV6-6 and TRBJ1-2; TRBD1 matches 10 bases. Specimen: peripheral blood. CDR3 coding DNA: TGTGCCAGCAGCCTAGGGGACAGGGGTGGTTTCGGTGGCTACACCTTC. Translation gives CASSLGDRGGFGGYTF.